This T cell receptor (beta chain) was observed in a study of somatic mutations in cytotoxic T cells in rheumatoid arthritis. For the study at large: Flow sorting of some V beta antibody-stained T cells reached nearly 100% purity, with V beta1+ cells also TCRB-sequenced. Findings of the study overall: Measurement of CD8+ T-cell clonality revealed no significant difference between rheumatoid arthritis patients and age-matched healthy controls.

Trimming at V came to 7 bases and at J to 7 bases, leaving 13 bases not matched to a gene. In germline, CDR1 is SQVTM, CDR2 ANQGSEA. The CDR3 covers 14 residues. TCRdb keeps only in-frame clones here, not all; method: immunoSEQ multiplex PCR. The data show 1,200 to 1,500 clones, 87% seen once. Flow cytometry was used to check the purity of CD4+ and CD8+ cells, which had been isolated by positive magnetic bead selection. A note on this clone: Antigen unknown.

The sample consisted of CD8+ T cells sorted from blood. The receptor comes from a woman aged 70-85 years with rheumatoid arthritis. The chain couples TRBV29-1 to TRBJ2-1; 7 bases align to TRBD2. This CDR3 is CSAQPPLAVNEQFF. The DNA of the CDR3 is TGCAGCGCCCAACCTCCTCTAGCGGTTAATGAGCAGTTCTTC.